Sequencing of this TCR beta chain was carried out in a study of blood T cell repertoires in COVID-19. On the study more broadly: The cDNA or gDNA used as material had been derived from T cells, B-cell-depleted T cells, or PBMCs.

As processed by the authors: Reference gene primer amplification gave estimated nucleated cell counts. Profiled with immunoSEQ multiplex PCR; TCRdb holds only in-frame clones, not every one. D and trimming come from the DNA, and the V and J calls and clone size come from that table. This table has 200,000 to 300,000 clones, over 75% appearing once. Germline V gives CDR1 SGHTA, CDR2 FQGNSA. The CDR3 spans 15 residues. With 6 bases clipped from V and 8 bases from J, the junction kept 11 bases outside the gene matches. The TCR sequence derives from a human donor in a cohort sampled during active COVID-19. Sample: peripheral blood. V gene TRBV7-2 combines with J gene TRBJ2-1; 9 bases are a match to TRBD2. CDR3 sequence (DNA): TGTGCCAGCAGAACCTGGGCGGGGGGGGCCGATGAGCAGTTCTTC. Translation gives CASRTWAGGADEQFF.